This T cell receptor (beta chain) is drawn from a study of blood T cell repertoires in COVID-19. Produced via immunoSEQ multiplex PCR; TCRdb's table is partial and in-frame only. The sample yields around 100,000 clones, roughly 86% seen once. This CDR3 region has 13 residues. The V end was cut by 3 bases, the J end by 7 bases, with 13 bases between. Germline V gene lookup returns CDR1 SGHTA and CDR2 FQGTGA. This clone is a singleton in its sample. Sequenced: peripheral blood. The receptor was derived from an older woman with acute or convalescent COVID-19. The V gene is TRBV7-3, the J gene TRBJ2-7, with D unresolved. The CDR3 protein is CASSLSGLAEQYF. The DNA of the CDR3 is TGTGCCAGCAGCTTGTCCGGGTTGGCAGAGCAGTACTTC. Combining the CDR3 with reference TRBV7-3 and TRBJ2-7 gives the whole variable domain GAGVSQTPSNKVTEKGKYVELRCDPISGHTALYWYRQSLGQGPEFLIYFQGTGAADDSGLPNDRFFAVRPEGSVSTLKIQRTERGDSAVYLCASSLSGLAEQYFGPGTRLTVT.